This T cell receptor (beta chain) stems from a study of blood T cell repertoires in COVID-19. Study as a whole: Samples came from the United States, Italy and Spain, spanning acute and convalescent COVID-19.

Authors' processing steps: Nucleated cell number was recorded as an estimate derived from reference gene primer amplification. Libraries were prepared by immunoSEQ multiplex PCR; TCRdb keeps only in-frame clonotypes and omits some of them. That table is the source of V, J and clone size, and D and trimming were worked out from the DNA. The sample lists more than 95,000 clones, almost 90% occurring once. The CDR3 totals 16 residues. Germline V CDR1 and CDR2: SGHTA, FQGNSA. The V gene end was trimmed by 5 bases and the J gene end by 5 bases; junction bases not matched to a gene: 12. The rearrangement links TRBV7-2 to TRBJ2-5; 9 nucleotides line up with TRBD1. This TCR came from a human donor in a cohort sampled during active COVID-19. Sequencing used peripheral blood. The CDR3 DNA reads as TGTGCCAGCAGCCAACACCTGACAGGGGGAGGTGAGACCCAGTACTTC. Protein sequence: CASSQHLTGGGETQYF.